These 21 T cell receptor beta chains share one sample of origin, sequenced in a study of T cells expressing NK-cell markers. TCRdb reanalyzed the 5' RACE reads, giving one entry per CDR3 protein sequence and no DNA. This repertoire comprises 350,000 to 400,000 distinct CDR3 sequences; its ten largest clones make up around 10%. Sequencing input: blood T cells: a sorted CD56 or NKG2C T cell subset, CD4+ or CD8+ T cells, or bulk PBMC T cells (not recorded which). The receptor set was obtained from a woman aged 50 to 60 in good health.

This chain links TRBV2 with TRBJ1-1; as DNA is missing, the TRBD1 call by TCRdb cannot be tested. CDR1 and CDR2 (germline): SNHLY, FYNNEI. This CDR3 spans 14 amino acids. CDR3 region: CASSEALRPLGAFF.

The chain carries TRBV4-2 and TRBJ2-5; lacking DNA, the TRBD2 call made by TCRdb goes unchecked. CDR1 and CDR2 from the germline V gene are LGHNA and YNFKEQ. The CDR3 has 16 amino acids. The CDR3 spells CASSQGLAGGGETQYF.

This chain connects TRBV20-1 to TRBJ2-5; TCRdb lists TRBD2, though no DNA is available to test this call. The CDR3 runs 15 residues. Germline loops: CDR1 DFQATT, CDR2 SNEGSKA (reference sequence). CDR3 region: CSARGSGWYEETQYF.

The rearrangement links TRBV14 to TRBJ2-1; there is no DNA to check the TCRdb D call of TRBD1. Germline V CDR1 and CDR2: SGHDN, FVKESK. The CDR3 consists of 17 residues. The CDR3 sequence is CASTLTGGQGSYNEQFF. Variable domain in full (rest from reference TRBV14 and TRBJ2-1): EAGVTQFPSHSVIEKGQTVTLRCDPISGHDNLYWYRRVMGKEIKFLLHFVKESKQDESGMPNNRFLAERTGGTYSTLKVQPAELEDSGVYFCASTLTGGQGSYNEQFFGPGTRLTVL.

The gene calls are TRBV5-1 and TRBJ2-7; TCRdb reports TRBD2, a call that lacks DNA to check it against. Germline assignment: CDR1 SGHRS and CDR2 YFSETQ. The CDR3 is 16 residues long. The CDR3 loop reads CASSASLREDAREQYF.

J is TRBJ2-1 and V is TRBV12-3 or TRBV12-4; TCRdb indicates TRBD1, and absent DNA this call remains unverified. This CDR3 is built from 12 residues. CDR3 amino acids: CASSLGRQAQFF.

The chain has TRBV12-3 or TRBV12-4 and TRBJ1-3. The CDR3 is made up of 12 amino acids. CDR3 region: CASSLIRNTIYF.

The chain links TRBV7-8 to TRBJ1-1. Germline V CDR1 and CDR2: SGHVS, FQNEAQ. This CDR3 comprises 14 residues. The CDR3 protein is CASSRRDSNTEAFF.

J is TRBJ1-1 and V is TRBV24-1. Germline V gives CDR1 KGHDR, CDR2 SFDVKD. The CDR3 consists of 12 residues. The CDR3 sequence: CATSDFQGEAFF.

The chain has TRBV10-3 and TRBJ2-2; the D call from TCRdb, TRBD1, cannot be confirmed without DNA. Germline-derived CDR1 and CDR2 are ENHRY and SYGVKD. The length of the CDR3 is 16 residues. The CDR3 protein is CAISETLVTSTGELFF.

The chain carries TRBV5-1 and TRBJ1-6; TCRdb picks TRBD1, but there is no DNA to check that call. The CDR3 sequence is 15 residues long. CDR1 is SGHRS, CDR2 YFSETQ, per germline. The CDR3 region is CASSVPGRNNSPLHF. Using reference TRBV5-1 and TRBJ1-6 for the parts outside the CDR3, the full variable domain is KAGVTQTPRYLIKTRGQQVTLSCSPISGHRSVSWYQQTPGQGLQFLFEYFSETQRNKGNFPGRFSGRQFSNSRSEMNVSTLELGDSALYLCASSVPGRNNSPLHFGNGTRLTVT.

The rearrangement uses TRBV10-1 and TRBJ2-2; TCRdb's D call, TRBD1, is unchecked because there is no DNA. There are 16 residues in the CDR3. Germline V lookup: CDR1 WNHNN, CDR2 SYGVQD (reference sequence). The CDR3 loop reads CASSGLDRANTGELFF.

The rearrangement links TRBV11-3 to TRBJ2-6. There are 15 residues in the CDR3. The V gene's germline CDR1 is SGHNT and CDR2 YENEEA. The CDR3 reads CASSPRTSGANVLTF.

This chain's CDR3 is CSASPIPGYGYTF. This sequence joins TRBV20-1 and TRBJ1-2; the D gene TCRdb calls, TRBD1, cannot be checked with no DNA. This CDR3 has 13 residues. The germline V gene encodes CDR1 DFQATT and CDR2 SNEGSKA (reference sequence).

The gene calls are TRBV12-5 and TRBJ2-1; no DNA is available, so the TRBD2 call from TCRdb remains unchecked. This CDR3 spans 15 amino acids. Germline V CDR1 and CDR2: LGHNT, FRNRAP. This CDR3 is CASGLVHSGYNEQFF.

The V gene is TRBV10-3, the J gene TRBJ2-7; TCRdb's D gene call, TRBD1, goes unchecked for lack of DNA. In germline, CDR1 is ENHRY, CDR2 SYGVKD. The CDR3 covers 13 residues. The CDR3 protein is CAIGQERTGVQYF.

The V call is TRBV6-5, the J call TRBJ1-4; TCRdb selects TRBD1, and the lack of DNA leaves this call unchecked. Germline CDR1 MNHEY, CDR2 SVGAGI. This CDR3 comprises 15 residues. CDR3: CASSYQGQGGEKLFF.

The chain's CDR3 is CASTPLAGARETQYF. V gene TRBV5-6 combines with J gene TRBJ2-5; lacking DNA, the TRBD2 call made by TCRdb goes unchecked. The CDR3 has 15 residues. Germline-derived CDR1 and CDR2 are SGHDT and YYEEEE.

This chain joins TRBV6-1 and TRBJ1-5; checking the TCRdb D call of TRBD1 is not possible without DNA. This CDR3 comprises 18 residues. From germline, CDR1 is MNHNS and CDR2 SASEGT. CDR3: CASSELRPGQGFGQPQHF.

The chain recombines TRBV29-1 with TRBJ2-5; the D gene TCRdb calls, TRBD2, cannot be checked with no DNA. The CDR3 covers 13 residues. From germline, CDR1 is SQVTM and CDR2 ANQGSEA. The CDR3 reads CSVELAGQETQYF.

The chain carries TRBV5-1 and TRBJ1-1; TCRdb designates TRBD1, a call that cannot be tested without DNA. Germline CDR1 and CDR2: SGHRS and YFSETQ. This CDR3 comprises 15 residues. The CDR3 protein is CASRDIDRGNTEAFF.